Presented here are 7 T cell receptor beta chains from one specimen sequenced in a study of T cell repertoires in cytomegalovirus infection. TCRdb reprocessed the reads with MiXCR, giving one entry per CDR3 protein. The sample includes about 770,000 distinct CDR3 sequences, about 27% of them seen just once. Their recognized antigens are unknown. The source material was cultured CD8+ T cells from PBMCs, sampled from culture after CMV antigen stimulation. The source of these receptors is a human donor in good health (CMV status not recorded). Some clones in this sample may be carry-over from other donors' samples.

This clonotype was found many times. The chain links TRBV12-3 or TRBV12-4 to TRBJ1-2; D is uncertain. Trimming took 3 bases from V and 0 from J, leaving 8 bases between them. The CDR3 length is 14 residues. CDR3 coding DNA: TGTGCCAGCAGTTTCGGTCTGACTAACTATGGCTACACCTTC. This translates into CASSFGLTNYGYTF.

This sequence joins TRBV12-5 and TRBJ2-7; D might be TRBD2 (6 bases). Looked up from germline, CDR1 is LGHNT and CDR2 is FRNRAP. V shed 1 base and J shed 3 bases, with 13 bases lying between them. The CDR3 spans 15 residues. CDR3 region: CASGLARPGSYEQYF. The DNA of the CDR3 is TGTGCTAGTGGTTTGGCCCGGCCCGGGAGCTACGAGCAGTACTTC.

The genes are TRBV5-1 and TRBJ2-5; D gene unclear. Germline V CDR1 and CDR2: SGHRS, YFSETQ. Trimming took off 3 bases at V and 2 bases at J, with 14 bases between the two ends. The CDR3 sequence is 15 residues long. The CDR3 DNA is TGCGCCAGCAGCTCATTTGGCCAGGTTCAAGAGACCCAGTACTTC. This sequence encodes CASSSFGQVQETQYF.

This clonotype was found a few times. The J gene is TRBJ2-7, the V gene TRBV6-2 or TRBV6-3; D perhaps matches TRBD1 (6 bases). The CDR3 has 15 amino acids. V lost 8 bases, J lost 3 bases, and 20 bases lay in between. From germline, CDR1 is MNHEY and CDR2 SVGEGT. The DNA for the CDR3 is TGTGCCAGCCGGAACCCCCAGGACAGCCTCTACGAGCAGTACGTC. This translates into CASRNPQDSLYEQYV.

The table lists this clonotype with a few counts. The DNA for the CDR3 is TGCAGTGCTATACTAGGTGGGGCAAACAATGAGCAGTTCTTC. This codes for CSAILGGANNEQFF. This rearrangement joins TRBV20-1 to TRBJ2-1; either TRBD1 or TRBD2 may supply D (5 bases each). Trimming took off 4 bases at V and 5 bases at J, with 15 bases between the two ends. The CDR3 loop spans 14 amino acids. Germline V gene data show CDR1 as DFQATT and CDR2 as SNEGSKA (reference sequence).

As concerns this clonotype: A read error may be the cause here, since a much bigger clone is one base away. The V call is TRBV7-6, the J call TRBJ1-2, with TRBD1 identical over 9 bases. The CDR3 length is 15 residues. J gave up 7 bases and V 1 base, and 7 bases lay outside the gene matches. Germline V gene lookup returns CDR1 SGHVS and CDR2 FNYEAQ. The CDR3 DNA sequence: TGTGCCAGCAGCTTAGAGACAGGGGGGGACTGTGGCTACACCTTC. Protein sequence: CASSLETGGDCGYTF.

This rearrangement joins TRBV10-3 to TRBJ2-3, with 8 bases fitting TRBD2. This CDR3 has 17 amino acids. V was pared by 3 bases and J by 2 bases, with 10 bases of the junction left unmatched. Germline V gene data show CDR1 as ENHRY and CDR2 as SYGVKD. The CDR3 sequence: CAISDEGAGDNTDTQYF. Written as DNA, the CDR3 is TGTGCCATCAGTGATGAGGGAGCGGGGGATAACACAGATACGCAGTATTTT.